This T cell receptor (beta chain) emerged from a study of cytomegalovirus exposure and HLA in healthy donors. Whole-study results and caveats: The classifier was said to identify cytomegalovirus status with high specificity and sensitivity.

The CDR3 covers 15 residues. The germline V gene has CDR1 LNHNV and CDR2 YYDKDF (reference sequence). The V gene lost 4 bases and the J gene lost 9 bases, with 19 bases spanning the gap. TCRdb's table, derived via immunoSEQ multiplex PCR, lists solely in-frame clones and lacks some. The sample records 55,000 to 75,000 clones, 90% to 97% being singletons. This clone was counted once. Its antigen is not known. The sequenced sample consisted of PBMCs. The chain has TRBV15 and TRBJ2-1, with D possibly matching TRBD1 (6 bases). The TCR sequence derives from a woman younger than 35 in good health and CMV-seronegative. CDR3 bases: TGTGCCACCAGCACGGCCCGACAGGTTAGGCCTGAGCAGTTCTTC. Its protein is CATSTARQVRPEQFF.